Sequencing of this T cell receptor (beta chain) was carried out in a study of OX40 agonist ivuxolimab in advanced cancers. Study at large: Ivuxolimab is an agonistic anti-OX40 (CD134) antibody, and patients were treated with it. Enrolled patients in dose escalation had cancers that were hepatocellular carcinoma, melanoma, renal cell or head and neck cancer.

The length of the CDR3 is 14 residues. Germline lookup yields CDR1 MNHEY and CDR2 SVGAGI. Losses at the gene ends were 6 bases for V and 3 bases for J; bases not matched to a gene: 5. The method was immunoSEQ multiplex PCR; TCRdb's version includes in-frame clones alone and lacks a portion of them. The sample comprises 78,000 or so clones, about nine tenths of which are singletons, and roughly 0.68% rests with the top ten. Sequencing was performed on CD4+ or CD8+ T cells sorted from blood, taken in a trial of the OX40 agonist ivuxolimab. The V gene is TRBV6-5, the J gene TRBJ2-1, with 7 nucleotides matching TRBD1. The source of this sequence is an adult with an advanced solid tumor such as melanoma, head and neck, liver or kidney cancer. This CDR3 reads CASSYGQDYNEQFF. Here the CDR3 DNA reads TGTGCCAGCAGCTATGGACAGGACTACAATGAGCAGTTCTTC.